A single sample is the source of the 14 T cell receptor beta chains below, sequenced in a study of T cells after yellow fever vaccination. TCRdb re-called the 5' RACE reads with MiXCR, one entry per CDR3 protein. The repertoire has 320,000 or so distinct CDR3 sequences, 8.1% of them found once; the top ten carry approximately 15%. Source: PBMCs, taken roughly 46 days after the first yellow fever vaccination. These receptors were obtained from a man aged 18 to 35 who received the YFV17D yellow fever vaccine.

Concerning this clonotype: At one of its ends the junction is not consistent with the germline gene, which may arise from a read error. The V gene is TRBV20-1, the J gene TRBJ2-2; 8 nucleotides match TRBD2. The CDR3 has 17 residues. In germline, CDR1 is DFQATT, CDR2 SNEGSKA (reference sequence). The CDR3 spells CCARDFGSGAITGELFF. The CDR3 DNA follows: TGCTGTGCTAGAGATTTCGGTAGCGGGGCTATCACCGGGGAGCTGTTTTTT.

V usage is TRBV27 and J usage is TRBJ2-3, with TRBD1 identical over 11 bases. V was pared by 5 bases and J by 3 bases, with 7 bases of the junction left unmatched. The CDR3 covers 16 residues. Germline lookup yields CDR1 MNHEY and CDR2 SMNVEV (reference sequence). The DNA of the CDR3 is TGTGCCAGCAGTCACACCGGGACAGGGGGGACAGATACGCAGTATTTT. This codes for CASSHTGTGGTDTQYF.

The chain links TRBV20-1 to TRBJ2-1; 8 nucleotides agree with TRBD2. The CDR3 is 17 amino acids. V trimming: 3 bases; J trimming: 0 bases; junction bases outside the gene matches: 10. Germline loops: CDR1 DFQATT, CDR2 SNEGSKA (reference sequence). The CDR3 sequence is CSASGTRQFSSYNEQFF. As DNA, the CDR3 is TGCAGTGCTAGTGGGACTAGGCAATTTAGCTCCTACAATGAGCAGTTCTTC.

This clonotype was seen at least ten times. The V and J genes are TRBV4-3 and TRBJ1-3, with 11 bases identical to TRBD1. Germline loops: CDR1 LGHNA, CDR2 YSLEER. V lost 3 bases and J lost 7; bases outside the gene matches: 2. The CDR3 is made up of 14 amino acids. The CDR3 protein is CASSQDRGLNTIYF. CDR3 bases: TGCGCCAGCAGCCAGGACAGGGGGCTTAACACCATATATTTT.

This clonotype appeared a few times. The chain joins TRBV6-5 to TRBJ1-3, with 10 bases that match TRBD1. Germline V gene lookup returns CDR1 MNHEY and CDR2 SVGAGI. With V trimmed by 8 bases and J by 0 bases, 4 bases remained unmatched. The CDR3 loop spans 15 amino acids. The CDR3 DNA reads as TGTGCCAGCTCGGGGGACAGGGGCTCTGGAAACACCATATATTTT. Protein: CASSGDRGSGNTIYF.

The sample holds a few counts of this clonotype. The chain carries TRBV11-2 and TRBJ1-3; D remains ambiguous. Trimming removed 6 bases at V and 0 bases at J, with 9 bases between. Germline V gene lookup returns CDR1 SGHAT and CDR2 FQNNGV. There are 14 residues in the CDR3. This CDR3 reads CASSPGISGNTIYF. The CDR3 DNA reads as TGTGCCAGCAGTCCCGGGATCTCTGGAAACACCATATATTTT.

This clonotype was found many times. This sequence joins TRBV6-2 or TRBV6-3 and TRBJ2-6; D is uncertain. With 2 bases removed from V and 0 bases from J, the gap between germline ends came to 8 bases. Germline lookup yields CDR1 MNHEY and CDR2 SVGEGT. This CDR3 is 16 amino acids long. The chain's CDR3 is CASSYPTGSGANVLTF. The CDR3 coding sequence is TGTGCCAGCAGTTACCCGACCGGCTCTGGGGCCAACGTCCTGACTTTC.

This clonotype was counted only a few times. This rearrangement joins TRBV6-1 to TRBJ2-7; 10 bases fit TRBD1. CDR1 is MNHNS, CDR2 SASEGT, per germline. CDR3 length: 20 amino acids. V was pared by 0 bases and J by 2 bases, with 16 bases of the junction left unmatched. CDR3 in DNA: TGTGCCAGCAGTGAAGCGTGGGGTTTCCCGGACAGGGGGGTCCCCTACGAGCAGTACTTC. Translation: CASSEAWGFPDRGVPYEQYF.

This chain links TRBV27 with TRBJ2-7; no clear D. The germline V and J ends were trimmed by 6 bases and 0 bases, with 9 bases remaining between them. This CDR3 has 13 residues. Looked up from germline, CDR1 is MNHEY and CDR2 is SMNVEV (reference sequence). In DNA form, the CDR3 reads TGTGCCAGCAGCCCCCTCCCCTCCTACGAGCAGTACGTC. Protein sequence: CASSPLPSYEQYV.

This clonotype was seen a handful of times. This chain uses TRBV4-1 with TRBJ2-3, with 11 bases that match TRBD2. Looked up from germline, CDR1 is MGHRA and CDR2 is YSYEKL. The J segment lost 7 bases and the V segment lost 0 bases, leaving 12 bases of the junction unmatched. The CDR3 runs 18 residues. The CDR3 region is CASSQDPPLAGGTYTQYF. CDR3 nucleotides: TGCGCCAGCAGCCAAGATCCGCCGCTAGCGGGGGGAACTTATACGCAGTATTTT.

This clonotype was observed a handful of times. The chain is built from TRBV7-6 and TRBJ1-6; tentatively, D is TRBD1 (5 bases). CDR3 length equals 13 residues. V lost 2 bases to trimming and J lost 14 bases, with 13 bases between them. Germline values: CDR1 SGHVS, CDR2 FNYEAQ. CDR3 bases: TGTGCCAGCAGCTTAAGCGGGGCCGACACCCTCCACTTT. This encodes CASSLSGADTLHF.

This chain links TRBV10-3 with TRBJ1-1; a weak D match, TRBD1 (6 bases). The ends were cut back, 0 bases at V and 6 bases at J, with 20 bases in the middle. The CDR3 extends over 17 amino acids. Germline loops: CDR1 ENHRY, CDR2 SYGVKD. The CDR3 nucleotides are TGTGCCATCAGTGAGTCATCAATAGTCCAGACAGGCGCTGAAGCTTTCTTT. This translates into CAISESSIVQTGAEAFF.

This chain uses TRBV10-3 with TRBJ1-4; unclear D gene. The CDR3 contains 12 residues. Germline CDR1 is ENHRY and CDR2 is SYGVKD. V shed 9 bases and J shed 0 bases, with 5 bases lying between them. The CDR3 region is CAMSPTNEKLFF. The CDR3 bases are TGTGCCATGTCCCCAACTAATGAAAAACTGTTTTTT.

This chain joins TRBV7-2 and TRBJ1-1; D is possibly TRBD1 (6 bases). V lost 4 bases, J lost 10 bases, and 19 bases lay in between. The germline V gene has CDR1 SGHTA and CDR2 FQGNSA. The CDR3 runs to 14 residues. The CDR3: CASSSSPQGRGAFF. Written as DNA, the CDR3 is TGTGCCAGCAGCTCAAGCCCACAGGGACGGGGAGCTTTCTTT.